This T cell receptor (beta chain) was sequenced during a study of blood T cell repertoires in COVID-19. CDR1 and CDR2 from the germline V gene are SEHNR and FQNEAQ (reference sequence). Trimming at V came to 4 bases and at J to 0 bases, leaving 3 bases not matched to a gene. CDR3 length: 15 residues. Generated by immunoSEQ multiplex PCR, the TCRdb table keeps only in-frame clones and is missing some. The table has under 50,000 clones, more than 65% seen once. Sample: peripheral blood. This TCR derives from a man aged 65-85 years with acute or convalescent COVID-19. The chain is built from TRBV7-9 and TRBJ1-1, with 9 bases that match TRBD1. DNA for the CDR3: TGTGCCAGCAGCTGGGGACAGGGCATGAACACTGAAGCTTTCTTT. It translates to CASSWGQGMNTEAFF.